Given below is one T cell receptor beta chain in context. The germline CDR1 and CDR2 sequences are MNHNS and SASEGT. The germline V and J ends were trimmed by 4 bases and 5 bases, with 9 bases remaining between them. The CDR3 consists of 13 residues. PCR primers comprised 60 Vbeta and 13 Jbeta primers. The repertoire was sequenced with immunoSEQ multiplex PCR; TCRdb's copy has only in-frame clones and lacks some. The profile covers hundreds of thousands of clones, with 65% to 80% appearing a single time and 0.2% to 0.25% taken by the ten largest. This sample stems from a study of cytomegalovirus exposure and HLA in healthy donors.

The rearrangement links TRBV6-1 to TRBJ1-5; no reliable D call. The source material was PBMCs. The source is a girl aged 2-10 years in good health and CMV-seronegative. CDR3 in amino acids: CASSVNSHQPQHF. CDR3 DNA: TGTGCCAGCAGTGTGAACTCTCATCAGCCCCAGCATTTT.